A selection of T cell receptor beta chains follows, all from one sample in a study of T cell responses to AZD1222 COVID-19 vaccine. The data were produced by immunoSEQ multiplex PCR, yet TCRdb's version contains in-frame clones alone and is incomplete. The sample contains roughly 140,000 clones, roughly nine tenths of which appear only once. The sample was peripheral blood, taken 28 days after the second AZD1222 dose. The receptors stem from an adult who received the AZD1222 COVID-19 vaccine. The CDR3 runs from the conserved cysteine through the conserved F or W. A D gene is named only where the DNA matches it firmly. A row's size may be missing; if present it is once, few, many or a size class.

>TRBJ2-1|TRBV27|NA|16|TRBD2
TGTGCCAGCAGTCGCGGACTAGCGGGGCCCTCCAATGAGCAGTTCTTC
CASSRGLAGPSNEQFF
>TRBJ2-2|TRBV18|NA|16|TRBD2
TGTGCCAGCTCACGGACTAGCGGGGTCAACACCGGGGAGCTGTTTTTT
CASSRTSGVNTGELFF
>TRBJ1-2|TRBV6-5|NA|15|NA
TGTGCCAGCAGACTCGGACAAGGGGGTGTCTATGGCTACACCTTC
CASRLGQGGVYGYTF
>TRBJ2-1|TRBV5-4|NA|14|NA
TGTGCCAGCAGCCACAATACACGGCGGACTGAGCAGTTCTTC
CASSHNTRRTEQFF
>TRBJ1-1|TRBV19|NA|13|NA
TGTGCCAGTAGGCCGGGTTGGGGCACTGAAGCTTTCTTT
CASRPGWGTEAFF
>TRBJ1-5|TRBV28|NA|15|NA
TGTGCCAGCAGTTTAGGGCCCTCGCGAGATCAGCCCCAGCATTTT
CASSLGPSRDQPQHF
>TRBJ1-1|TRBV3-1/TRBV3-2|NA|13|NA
TGTGCCAGCAGCCAGGGGTTGTCTCGATCGGCTTTCTTT
CASSQGLSRSAFF
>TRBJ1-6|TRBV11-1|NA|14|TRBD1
TGTGCCAGCAGCTTACAGGGGGCCGGTTCACCCCTCCACTTT
CASSLQGAGSPLHF
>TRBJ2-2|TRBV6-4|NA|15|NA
TGTGCCAGCAGTCGTCAGACTACGAACACCGGGGAGCTGTTTTTT
CASSRQTTNTGELFF
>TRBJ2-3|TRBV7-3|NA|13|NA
TGTGCCAGCAGCCCCGGACTCCGAGATACGCAGTATTTT
CASSPGLRDTQYF
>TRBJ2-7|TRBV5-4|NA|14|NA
TGTGCCAGCAGCTTGGCCGGAGGGTTGGCCGAGCAGTACTTC
CASSLAGGLAEQYF
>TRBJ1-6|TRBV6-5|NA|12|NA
TGTGCCAGCATGGGAGGGAATTCACCCCTCCACTTT
CASMGGNSPLHF
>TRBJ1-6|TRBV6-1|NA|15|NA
TGTGCCAGCAGTGAAGCGAACGGTCTAGGGAGGCCCCTCCACTTT
CASSEANGLGRPLHF
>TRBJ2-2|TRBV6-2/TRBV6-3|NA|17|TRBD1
TGTGCCAGCAGTTCAACAGGGGCCCAGGGTAGATCCGGGGAGCTGTTTTTT
CASSSTGAQGRSGELFF
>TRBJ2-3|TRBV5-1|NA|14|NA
TGCGCCAGCAGCTGGGGGGAAGGGGCCGATACGCAGTATTTT
CASSWGEGADTQYF
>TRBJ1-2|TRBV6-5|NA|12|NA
TGTGCCAGCAGCGCCGGGACATATGGCTACACCTTC
CASSAGTYGYTF
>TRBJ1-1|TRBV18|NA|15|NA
TGTGCCAGCTCACCTACTGTGACGGTAAACACTGAAGCTTTCTTT
CASSPTVTVNTEAFF
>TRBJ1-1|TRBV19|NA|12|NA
TGTGCCAGTAGCGGGGGCCCTCTCCTAGCTTTCTTT
CASSGGPLLAFF
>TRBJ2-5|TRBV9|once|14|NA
TGTGCCAGCACCAGGAGGGGGGGGAAAGAGACCCAGTACTTC
CASTRRGGKETQYF
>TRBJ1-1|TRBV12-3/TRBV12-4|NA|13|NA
TGTGCCAGCAGTTCGGCCGATTTAGGTGGGGCTTTCTTT
CASSSADLGGAFF
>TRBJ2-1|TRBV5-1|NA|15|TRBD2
TGCGCCAGCAGCCGTACTAGCGGGGAGTTAAATGAGCAGTTCTTC
CASSRTSGELNEQFF
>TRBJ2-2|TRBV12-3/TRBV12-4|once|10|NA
TGTGCCAGCTCTGGGTGGGAGCTGTTTTTT
CASSGWELFF
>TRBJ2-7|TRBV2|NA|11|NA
TGTGCCAGCAGGCACGAATTTCGGGAGTACTTC
CASRHEFREYF
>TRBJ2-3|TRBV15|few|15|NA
TGTGCCACCAGCAGAGTCCGCCAGGGAACAGATACGCAGTATTTT
CATSRVRQGTDTQYF
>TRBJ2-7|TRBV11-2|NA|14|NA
TGTGCCAGCAGCTCCGTCAGACAGCTCTACGAGCAGTACTTC
CASSSVRQLYEQYF